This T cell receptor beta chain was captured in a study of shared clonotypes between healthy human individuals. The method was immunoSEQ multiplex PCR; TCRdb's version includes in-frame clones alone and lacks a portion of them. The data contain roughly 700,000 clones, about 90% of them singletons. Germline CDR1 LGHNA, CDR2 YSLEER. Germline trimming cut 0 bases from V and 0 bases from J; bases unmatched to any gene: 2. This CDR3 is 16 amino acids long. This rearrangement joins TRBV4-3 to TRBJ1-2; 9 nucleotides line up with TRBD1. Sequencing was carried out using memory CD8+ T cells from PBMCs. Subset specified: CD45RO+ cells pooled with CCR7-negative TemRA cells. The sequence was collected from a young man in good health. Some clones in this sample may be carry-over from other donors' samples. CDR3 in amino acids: CASSQDWTGANYGYTF. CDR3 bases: TGCGCCAGCAGCCAAGATTGGACAGGGGCTAACTATGGCTACACCTTC.